This entry features one T cell receptor (beta chain) sequence. In the study's own analysis: By means of reference gene primer amplification, nucleated cell counts were estimated. Measured with immunoSEQ multiplex PCR; TCRdb has only the in-frame clones, and not every one. V, J and clone size reflect that table, while D and trimming were determined from the DNA. The repertoire consists of 300,000 to 400,000 clones, with about 89% occurring once and the leading ten covering roughly 6%. This sample was taken from a study of blood T cell repertoires in COVID-19. Study context: The cDNA or gDNA used as material had been derived from T cells, B-cell-depleted T cells, or PBMCs.

Patients at the Seattle site were enrolled during active infection and followed longitudinally. This TCR was recovered from a woman between 45 and 60 years old with COVID-19, enrolled during active disease. Material for sequencing was peripheral blood.

DNA of the CDR3: TGCGCCAGCAGCTTTAATCCAGGAACAAACTATGGCTACACCTTC. It codes for CASSFNPGTNYGYTF. This chain uses TRBV5-1 with TRBJ1-2; D unresolved. The CDR3 is 15 residues long. Germline-derived CDR1 and CDR2 are SGHRS and YFSETQ. Trimming shortened V by 2 bases and J by 2 bases, and 13 bases separated the two germline ends.